This note documents a single TCR beta chain sequence. Its antigen is undetermined. Measured with immunoSEQ multiplex PCR; TCRdb has only the in-frame clones, and not every one. The sample consists of under 300,000 clones, approximately 95% of them appearing once. This sample is drawn from a study of T cell responses to AZD1222 COVID-19 vaccine. Study context: Analysis merged second doses at about 4 or about 12 weeks. Findings and caveats of the study: The donors showed a predominance of white British ancestry and of females, with possible underestimation of clonal diversity.

The CDR3 is 15 amino acids. The V end was cut by 3 bases, the J end by 5 bases, with 13 bases between. The germline CDR1 and CDR2 sequences are LGHDT and YNNKEL (reference sequence). Sequencing used peripheral blood, obtained on day 0 of AZD1222 vaccination. This clonotype was obtained from an adult in good health. V gene TRBV3-1 (or the pseudogene TRBV3-2) combines with J gene TRBJ2-2; D may be TRBD1 (5 bases). CDR3 DNA: TGTGCCAGCAGCCATCGCCAGGGTGGTACCGGGGAGCTGTTTTTT. It translates to CASSHRQGGTGELFF.